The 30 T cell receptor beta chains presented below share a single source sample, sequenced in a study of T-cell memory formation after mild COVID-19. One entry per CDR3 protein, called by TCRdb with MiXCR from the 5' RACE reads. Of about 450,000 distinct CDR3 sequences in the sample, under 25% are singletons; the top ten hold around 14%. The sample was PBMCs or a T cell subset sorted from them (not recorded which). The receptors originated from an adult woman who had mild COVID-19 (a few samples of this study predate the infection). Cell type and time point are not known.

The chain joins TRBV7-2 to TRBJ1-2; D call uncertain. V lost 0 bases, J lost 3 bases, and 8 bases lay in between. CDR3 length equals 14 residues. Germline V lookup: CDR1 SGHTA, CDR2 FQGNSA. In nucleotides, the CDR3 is TGTGCCAGCAGCTTAGCGACGGTAGACTATGGCTACACCTTC. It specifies CASSLATVDYGYTF.

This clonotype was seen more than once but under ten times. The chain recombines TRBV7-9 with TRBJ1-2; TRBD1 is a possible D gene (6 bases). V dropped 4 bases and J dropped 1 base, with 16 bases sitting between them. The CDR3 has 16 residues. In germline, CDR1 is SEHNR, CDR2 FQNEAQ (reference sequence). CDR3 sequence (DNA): TGTGCCAGCAGCTCCCCGGGGGGGGCTAGTAACTATGGCTACACCTTC. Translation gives CASSSPGGASNYGYTF.

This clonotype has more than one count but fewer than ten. The CDR3 DNA reads as TGTGCCAGCAGCCACCGTATCTTAGCCCCATACGAGCAGTACTTC. Its translation: CASSHRILAPYEQYF. J is TRBJ2-7 and V is TRBV7-9; D gene uncertain. The germline V gene has CDR1 SEHNR and CDR2 FQNEAQ (reference sequence). The CDR3 totals 15 residues. V lost 5 bases to trimming and J lost 4 bases, with 18 bases between them.

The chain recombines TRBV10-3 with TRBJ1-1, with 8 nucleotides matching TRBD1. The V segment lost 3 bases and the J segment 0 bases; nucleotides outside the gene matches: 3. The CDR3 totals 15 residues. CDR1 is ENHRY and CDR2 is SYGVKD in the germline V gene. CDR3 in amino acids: CAISDQGAVNTEAFF. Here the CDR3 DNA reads TGTGCCATCAGTGATCAGGGGGCAGTGAACACTGAAGCTTTCTTT.

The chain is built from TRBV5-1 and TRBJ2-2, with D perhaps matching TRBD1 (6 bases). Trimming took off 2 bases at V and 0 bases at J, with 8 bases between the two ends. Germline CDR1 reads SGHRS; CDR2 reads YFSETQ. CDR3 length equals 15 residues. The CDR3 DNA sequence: TGCGCCAGCAGCTTCCAGGGGTCGAACACCGGGGAGCTGTTTTTT. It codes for CASSFQGSNTGELFF. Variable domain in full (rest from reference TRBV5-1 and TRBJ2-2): KAGVTQTPRYLIKTRGQQVTLSCSPISGHRSVSWYQQTPGQGLQFLFEYFSETQRNKGNFPGRFSGRQFSNSRSEMNVSTLELGDSALYLCASSFQGSNTGELFFGEGSRLTVL.

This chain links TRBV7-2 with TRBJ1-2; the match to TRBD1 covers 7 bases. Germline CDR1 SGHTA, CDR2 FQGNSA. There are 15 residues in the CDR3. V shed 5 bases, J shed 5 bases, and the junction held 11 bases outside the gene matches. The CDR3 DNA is TGTGCCAGCAGCAATAGACAGGGAGTCTTATATGGCTACACCTTC. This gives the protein CASSNRQGVLYGYTF.

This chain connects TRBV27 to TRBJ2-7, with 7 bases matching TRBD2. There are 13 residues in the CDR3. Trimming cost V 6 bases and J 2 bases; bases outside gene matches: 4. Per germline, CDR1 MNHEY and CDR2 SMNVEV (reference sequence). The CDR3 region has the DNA TGTGCCAGCAGCGGACTAGGCGCCTACGAGCAGTACTTC. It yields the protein CASSGLGAYEQYF.

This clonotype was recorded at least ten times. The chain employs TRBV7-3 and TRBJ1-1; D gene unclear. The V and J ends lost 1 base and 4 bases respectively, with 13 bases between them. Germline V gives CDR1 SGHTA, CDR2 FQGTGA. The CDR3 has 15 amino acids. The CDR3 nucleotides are TGTGCCAGCAGCTTAATTCCAGGAGAGGGCACTGAAGCTTTCTTT. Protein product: CASSLIPGEGTEAFF.

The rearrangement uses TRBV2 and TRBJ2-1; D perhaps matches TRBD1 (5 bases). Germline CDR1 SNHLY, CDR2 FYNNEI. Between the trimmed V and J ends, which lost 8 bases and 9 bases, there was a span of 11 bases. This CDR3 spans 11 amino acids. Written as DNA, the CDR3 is TGTGCCAGCGGCAGGGTAGGTGAGCAGTTCTTC. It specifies CASGRVGEQFF.

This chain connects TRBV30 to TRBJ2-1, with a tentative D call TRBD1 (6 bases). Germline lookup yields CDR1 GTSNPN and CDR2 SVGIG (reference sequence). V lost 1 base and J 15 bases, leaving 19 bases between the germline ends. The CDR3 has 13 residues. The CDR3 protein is CAWSGTALESPFF. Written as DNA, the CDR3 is TGTGCCTGGAGTGGGACAGCTTTGGAGTCGCCGTTCTTC.

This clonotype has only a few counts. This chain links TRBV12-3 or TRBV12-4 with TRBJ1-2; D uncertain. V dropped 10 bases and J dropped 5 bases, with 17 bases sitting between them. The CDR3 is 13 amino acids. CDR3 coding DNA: TGTGCCATCACAAAGGACGGCCGATATGGCTACACCTTC. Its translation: CAITKDGRYGYTF.

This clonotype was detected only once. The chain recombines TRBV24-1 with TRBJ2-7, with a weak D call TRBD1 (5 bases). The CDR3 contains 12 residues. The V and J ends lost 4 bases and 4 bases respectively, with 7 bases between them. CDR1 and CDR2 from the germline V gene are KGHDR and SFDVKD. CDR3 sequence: CATSEGLYEQYF. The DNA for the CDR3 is TGTGCCACCAGTGAGGGGCTATACGAGCAGTACTTC.

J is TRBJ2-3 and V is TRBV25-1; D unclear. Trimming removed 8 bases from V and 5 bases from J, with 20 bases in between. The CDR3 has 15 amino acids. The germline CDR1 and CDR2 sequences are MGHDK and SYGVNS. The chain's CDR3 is CASGSHSPTQDTQYF. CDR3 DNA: TGTGCCAGCGGGTCCCACTCCCCCACACAAGATACGCAGTATTTT.

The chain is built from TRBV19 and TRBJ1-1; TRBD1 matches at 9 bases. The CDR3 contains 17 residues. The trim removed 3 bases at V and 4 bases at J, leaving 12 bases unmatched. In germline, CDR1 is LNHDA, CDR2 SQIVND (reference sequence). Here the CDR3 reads CASSIFPRQGGLTEAFF. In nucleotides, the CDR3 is TGTGCCAGTAGTATTTTTCCTAGACAGGGGGGCCTCACTGAAGCTTTCTTT.

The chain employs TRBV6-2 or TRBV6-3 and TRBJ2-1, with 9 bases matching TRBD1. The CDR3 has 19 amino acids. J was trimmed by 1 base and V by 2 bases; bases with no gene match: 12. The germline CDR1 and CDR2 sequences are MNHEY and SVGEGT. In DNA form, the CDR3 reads TGTGCCAGCAGTTACCCCCCCCGGGACAGGGTTCGGTCCTACAATGAGCAGTTCTTC. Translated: CASSYPPRDRVRSYNEQFF.

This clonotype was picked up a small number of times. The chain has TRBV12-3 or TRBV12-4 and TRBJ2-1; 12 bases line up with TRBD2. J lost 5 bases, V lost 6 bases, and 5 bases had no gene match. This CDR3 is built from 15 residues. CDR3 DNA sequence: TGTGCCAGCAGACCGACTAGCGGGGGACACAATGAGCAGTTCTTC. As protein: CASRPTSGGHNEQFF.

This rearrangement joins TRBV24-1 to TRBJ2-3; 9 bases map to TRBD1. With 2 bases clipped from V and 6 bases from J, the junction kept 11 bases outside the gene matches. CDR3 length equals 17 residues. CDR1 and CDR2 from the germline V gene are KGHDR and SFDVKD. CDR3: CATSDSTGTGRKDTQYF. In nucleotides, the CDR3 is TGTGCCACCAGTGATTCAACCGGGACAGGGAGGAAGGATACGCAGTATTTT.

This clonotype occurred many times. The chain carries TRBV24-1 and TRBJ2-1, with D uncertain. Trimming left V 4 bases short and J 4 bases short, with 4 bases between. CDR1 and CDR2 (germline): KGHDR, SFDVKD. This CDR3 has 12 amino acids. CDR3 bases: TGTGCCACCAGTGAGAGGTACAATGAGCAGTTCTTC. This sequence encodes CATSERYNEQFF.

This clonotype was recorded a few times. The chain's CDR3 is CASSSEEQETQYF. DNA of the CDR3: TGTGCCAGCAGTTCTGAGGAACAAGAGACCCAGTACTTC. V is TRBV27 and J is TRBJ2-5; D call uncertain. Trimming removed 4 bases from V and 2 bases from J, with 8 bases in between. The CDR3 consists of 13 residues. Germline values: CDR1 MNHEY, CDR2 SMNVEV (reference sequence).

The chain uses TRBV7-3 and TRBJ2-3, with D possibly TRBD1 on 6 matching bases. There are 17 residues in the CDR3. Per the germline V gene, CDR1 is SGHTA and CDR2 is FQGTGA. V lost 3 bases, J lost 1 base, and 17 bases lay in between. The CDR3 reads CASSFQTGRSGTDTQYF. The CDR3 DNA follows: TGTGCCAGCAGCTTCCAAACAGGGAGATCGGGCACAGATACGCAGTATTTT.

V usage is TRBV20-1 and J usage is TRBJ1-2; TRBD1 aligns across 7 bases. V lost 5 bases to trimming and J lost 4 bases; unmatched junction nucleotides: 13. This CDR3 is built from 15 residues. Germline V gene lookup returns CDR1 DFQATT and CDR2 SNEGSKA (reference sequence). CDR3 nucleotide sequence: TGCAGTGCTCCTTCCGGACAGGTTTGGGGCTATGGCTACACCTTC. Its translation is CSAPSGQVWGYGYTF.

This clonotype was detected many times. CDR3 amino acids: CASSQDPGQWHSPLHF. The DNA for the CDR3 is TGTGCCAGCAGCCAAGATCCCGGACAGTGGCATTCACCCCTCCACTTT. V gene TRBV4-2 combines with J gene TRBJ1-6, with D possibly matching TRBD1 (6 bases). Per germline, CDR1 LGHNA and CDR2 YNFKEQ. This CDR3 is built from 16 residues. Deletions cut 0 bases from V and 8 bases from J, with 14 bases between.

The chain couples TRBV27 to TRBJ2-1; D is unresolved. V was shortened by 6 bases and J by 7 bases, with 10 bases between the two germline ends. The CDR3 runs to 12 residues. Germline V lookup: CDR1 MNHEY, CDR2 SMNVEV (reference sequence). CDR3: CASSIGLNEQFF. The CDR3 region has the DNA TGTGCCAGCAGCATAGGGCTTAATGAGCAGTTCTTC.

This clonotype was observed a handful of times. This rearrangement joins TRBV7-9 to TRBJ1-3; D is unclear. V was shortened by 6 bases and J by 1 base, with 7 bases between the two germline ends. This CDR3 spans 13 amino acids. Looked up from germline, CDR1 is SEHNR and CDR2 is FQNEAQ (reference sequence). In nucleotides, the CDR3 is TGTGCCAGCAGGGAGGCGTCTGGAAACACCATATATTTT. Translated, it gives CASREASGNTIYF.

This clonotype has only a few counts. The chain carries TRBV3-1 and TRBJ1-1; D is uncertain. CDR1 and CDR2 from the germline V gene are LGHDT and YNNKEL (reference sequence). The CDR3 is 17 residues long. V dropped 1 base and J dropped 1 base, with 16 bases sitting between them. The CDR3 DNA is TGTGCCAGCAGCCAAGGAGGCTGGGTGGAGGGGAACACTGAAGCTTTCTTT. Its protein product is CASSQGGWVEGNTEAFF.

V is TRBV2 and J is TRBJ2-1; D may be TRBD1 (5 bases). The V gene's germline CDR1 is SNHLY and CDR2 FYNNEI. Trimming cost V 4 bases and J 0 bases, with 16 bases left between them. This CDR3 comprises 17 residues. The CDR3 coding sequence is TGTGCCAGCAGTGCAAGTAGGGGCGATCCCTCCTACAATGAGCAGTTCTTC. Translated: CASSASRGDPSYNEQFF.

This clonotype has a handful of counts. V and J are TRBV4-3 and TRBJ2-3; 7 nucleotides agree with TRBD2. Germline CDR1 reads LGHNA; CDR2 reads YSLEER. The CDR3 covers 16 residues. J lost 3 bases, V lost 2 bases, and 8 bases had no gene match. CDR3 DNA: TGCGCCAGCAGCCAACGGCGGGAGCCGGTAACAGATACGCAGTATTTT. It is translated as CASSQRREPVTDTQYF.

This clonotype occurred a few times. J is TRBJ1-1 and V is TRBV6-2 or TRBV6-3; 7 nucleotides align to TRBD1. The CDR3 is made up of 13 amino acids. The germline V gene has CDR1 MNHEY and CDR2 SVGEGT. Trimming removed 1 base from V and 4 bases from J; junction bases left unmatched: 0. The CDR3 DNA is TGTGCCAGCAGTTACTGGACAGGCACTGAAGCTTTCTTT. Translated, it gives CASSYWTGTEAFF.

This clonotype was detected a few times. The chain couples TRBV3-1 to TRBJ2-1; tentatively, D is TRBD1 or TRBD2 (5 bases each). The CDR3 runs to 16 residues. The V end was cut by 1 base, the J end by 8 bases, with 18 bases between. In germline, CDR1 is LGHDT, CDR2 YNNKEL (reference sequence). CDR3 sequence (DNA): TGTGCCAGCAGCCAAGGATGGGGGTACAAAAGTTATGAGCAGTTCTTC. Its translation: CASSQGWGYKSYEQFF.

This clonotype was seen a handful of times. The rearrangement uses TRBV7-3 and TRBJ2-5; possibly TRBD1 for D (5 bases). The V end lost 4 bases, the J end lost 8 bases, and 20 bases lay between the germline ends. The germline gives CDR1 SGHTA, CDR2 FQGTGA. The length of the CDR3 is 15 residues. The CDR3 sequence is CASSSPDNPERTQYF. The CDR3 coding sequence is TGTGCCAGCAGCTCCCCGGACAATCCCGAAAGAACCCAGTACTTC.